What follows are 24 T cell receptor beta chains derived from one specimen sequenced in a study of blood T cell repertoires in COVID-19. Sequenced by immunoSEQ multiplex PCR; TCRdb stores in-frame clones only, minus some. The data contain fewer than 250,000 clones, 65% to 90% of them singletons. The specimen was PBMCs or T cells enriched from blood (not recorded which). The receptors here all came from a woman between 50 and 59 years old with acute COVID-19.

The chain combines TRBV3-1 (or the pseudogene TRBV3-2) with TRBJ2-7; D might be TRBD2 (6 bases). The V and J ends lost 0 bases and 6 bases respectively, with 15 bases between them. Per germline, CDR1 LGHDT and CDR2 YNNKEL (reference sequence). The CDR3 is 15 residues long. The CDR3 DNA follows: TGTGCCAGCAGCCAAGATTTAAGACTAGTTGTCGAGCAGTACTTC. Protein: CASSQDLRLVVEQYF.

V gene TRBV3-1 (or the pseudogene TRBV3-2) combines with J gene TRBJ1-4; 8 nucleotides match TRBD1. Losses at the gene ends were 0 bases for V and 7 bases for J; bases not matched to a gene: 1. The CDR3 spans 14 residues. Looked up from germline, CDR1 is LGHDT and CDR2 is YNNKEL (reference sequence). CDR3 residues: CASSQDTGGEKLFF. The CDR3 DNA reads as TGTGCCAGCAGCCAAGATACAGGGGGTGAAAAACTGTTTTTT.

V usage is TRBV3-1 (or the pseudogene TRBV3-2) and J usage is TRBJ1-3, with 7 bases that match TRBD1. V shed 2 bases and J 2 bases; nucleotides not matched to a gene: 9. This CDR3 has 17 residues. Germline CDR1 LGHDT, CDR2 YNNKEL (reference sequence). The CDR3 region is CASSQILSDRAGNTIYF. Written as DNA, the CDR3 is TGTGCCAGCAGCCAAATCCTCTCCGACAGGGCTGGAAACACCATATATTTT.

This rearrangement joins TRBV23-1 to TRBJ1-4; TRBD1 is a possible D gene (6 bases). TRBV23-1 is designated an ORF whose function remains uncertain. V gave up 0 bases and J gave up 7 bases, with 24 bases separating them. The CDR3 spans 19 residues. The CDR3: CASSQSDGTGLCPAEKLFF. The CDR3 DNA reads TGCGCCAGCAGTCAATCGGACGGAACAGGGTTATGCCCTGCTGAAAAACTGTTTTTT.

The chain links TRBV10-3 to TRBJ1-5, with D perhaps matching TRBD1 (5 bases). The V gene's germline CDR1 is ENHRY and CDR2 SYGVKD. V gave up 0 bases and J gave up 2 bases, with 11 bases separating them. The CDR3 loop spans 16 amino acids. The CDR3 protein is CAISESGGVGNQPQHF. DNA for the CDR3: TGTGCCATCAGTGAGTCGGGAGGGGTTGGCAATCAGCCCCAGCATTTT.

The chain employs TRBV5-1 and TRBJ1-6; D perhaps matches TRBD1 (6 bases). This CDR3 spans 14 amino acids. Deletions cut 9 bases from V and 9 bases from J, with 19 bases between. CDR1 and CDR2 from the germline V gene are SGHRS and YFSETQ. The CDR3 reads CATSVGARGSPLHF. CDR3 in DNA: TGCGCCACCTCCGTGGGGGCTCGTGGTTCACCCCTCCACTTT.

This clone rates as medium-sized. V usage is TRBV13 and J usage is TRBJ2-7; maybe TRBD1 (5 bases). CDR1 is PRHDT, CDR2 FYEKMQ, per germline (reference sequence). Trimming took off 1 base at V and 4 bases at J, with 5 bases between the two ends. There are 12 residues in the CDR3. This CDR3 is CASSLAGYEQYF. The DNA for the CDR3 is TGTGCCAGCAGCTTAGCAGGGTACGAGCAGTACTTC.

A few counts support this clone. V gene TRBV4-1 combines with J gene TRBJ2-6; D uncertain. Germline V CDR1 and CDR2: MGHRA, YSYEKL. The CDR3 extends over 15 amino acids. V lost 0 bases and J lost 2, with 5 bases in between. The CDR3 spells CASSQDPAGANVLTF. CDR3 in DNA: TGCGCCAGCAGCCAAGACCCAGCTGGGGCCAACGTCCTGACTTTC.

This clone was observed a few times. The CDR3 here is CASSPDGLAGGGQYF. The CDR3 bases are TGTGCCAGCTCACCCGACGGACTAGCGGGCGGGGGGCAGTACTTC. The chain carries TRBV18 and TRBJ2-7, with 11 bases matching TRBD2. This CDR3 has 15 residues. The J segment lost 9 bases and the V segment lost 3 bases, leaving 10 bases of the junction unmatched. Germline V gene sequence: CDR1 KGHSH, CDR2 LQKENI.

CDR3 sequence reads: CASSLTAETQYF. In DNA, the CDR3 is TGCGCCAGCAGCTTAACAGCAGAGACCCAGTACTTC. The chain combines TRBV5-1 with TRBJ2-5; D is uncertain. V lost 2 bases to trimming and J lost 4 bases, with 6 bases between them. The CDR3 loop spans 12 amino acids. The germline gives CDR1 SGHRS, CDR2 YFSETQ.

The chain uses TRBV20-1 and TRBJ2-3; unclear D gene. V was clipped by 0 bases and J by 7 bases, with 5 bases between them. Germline loops: CDR1 DFQATT, CDR2 SNEGSKA (reference sequence). The CDR3 spans 11 residues. Here the CDR3 DNA reads TGCAGTGCTAGAGATTATTATACGCAGTATTTT. It yields the protein CSARDYYTQYF.

The rearrangement joins TRBV28 to TRBJ1-6, with 7 bases fitting TRBD1. Trimming cost V 6 bases and J 9 bases; bases outside gene matches: 11. Germline V gene sequence: CDR1 MDHEN, CDR2 SYDVKM. This CDR3 is built from 15 residues. CDR3 sequence: CASRGQELLSSPLHF. Written as DNA, the CDR3 is TGTGCCAGCAGAGGACAGGAGCTCCTAAGTTCACCCCTCCACTTT.

The V gene is TRBV19, the J gene TRBJ2-2; D might be TRBD2 (7 bases). This CDR3 region has 15 residues. Germline CDR1 LNHDA, CDR2 SQIVND (reference sequence). V was shortened by 5 bases and J by 1 base, with 11 bases between the two germline ends. The CDR3 coding sequence is TGTGCCAGTAGTCAGCGGGGACAGAACACCGGGGAGCTGTTTTTT. It is translated as CASSQRGQNTGELFF.

A single count supports this clone. This same CDR3 is encoded by further DNA sequences in the sample. This sequence joins TRBV27 and TRBJ1-2; weak D call: TRBD1 (5 bases). The CDR3 is 12 amino acids. V was shortened by 8 bases and J by 5 bases, with 12 bases between the two germline ends. From germline, CDR1 is MNHEY and CDR2 SMNVEV (reference sequence). This CDR3 is CASSLQGYGYTF. CDR3 in DNA: TGTGCCAGCTCCCTCCAGGGTTATGGCTACACCTTC.

V and J are TRBV5-4 and TRBJ2-5; possible D gene TRBD2, 7 bases. V was clipped by 9 bases and J by 0 bases, with 15 bases between them. CDR3 length equals 14 residues. The germline V gene has CDR1 SGHNT and CDR2 YYREEE (reference sequence). This chain's CDR3 is CAMSSGQYQETQYF. CDR3 coding DNA: TGTGCCATGTCTAGCGGACAGTACCAAGAGACCCAGTACTTC.

CDR3 protein: CASSFTGDTEAFF. As DNA, the CDR3 is TGTGCCAGCAGTTTTACCGGAGACACTGAAGCTTTCTTT. This chain connects TRBV12-3 or TRBV12-4 to TRBJ1-1; D is ambiguous. The CDR3 runs to 13 residues. The germline V and J ends were trimmed by 3 bases and 3 bases, with 8 bases remaining between them.

The rearrangement uses TRBV11-2 and TRBJ2-2; 8 nucleotides match TRBD2. With V trimmed by 2 bases and J by 6 bases, 5 bases remained unmatched. CDR1 SGHAT and CDR2 FQNNGV come from the germline V gene. The CDR3 covers 15 residues. This chain's CDR3 is CASSLSGGAAGELFF. The CDR3 DNA reads as TGTGCCAGCAGCTTATCGGGGGGGGCCGCCGGGGAGCTGTTTTTT.

This clone turned up a few times. The V gene is TRBV18, the J gene TRBJ2-7; TRBD1 aligns across 8 bases. Trimming at V came to 5 bases and at J to 5 bases, leaving 11 bases not matched to a gene. The germline gives CDR1 KGHSH, CDR2 LQKENI. The CDR3 is made up of 15 amino acids. In nucleotides, the CDR3 is TGTGCCAGCTCATCGGCCGGGACAGGTCGCGACGAGCAGTACTTC. It translates to CASSSAGTGRDEQYF.

The rearrangement uses TRBV7-9 and TRBJ1-1, with 8 bases matching TRBD1. The CDR3 loop spans 14 amino acids. In germline, CDR1 is SEHNR, CDR2 FQNEAQ (reference sequence). V dropped 4 bases and J dropped 2; count of bases not matched to a gene: 3. CDR3 sequence (DNA): TGTGCCAGCAGCTGGACAGGGCTAAACACTGAAGCTTTCTTT. It translates to CASSWTGLNTEAFF. The complete variable domain, with remaining parts taken from reference TRBV7-9 and TRBJ1-1, reads DTGVSQNPRHKITKRGQNVTFRCDPISEHNRLYWYRQTLGQGPEFLTYFQNEAQLEKSRLLSDRFSAERPKGSFSTLEIQRTEQGDSAMYLCASSWTGLNTEAFFGQGTRLTVV.

This clone was recorded a few times. The chain employs TRBV3-1 (or the pseudogene TRBV3-2) and TRBJ2-7, with a weak D call TRBD2 (6 bases). Trimming took off 0 bases at V and 5 bases at J, with 14 bases between the two ends. The CDR3 consists of 15 residues. Germline CDR1 LGHDT, CDR2 YNNKEL (reference sequence). CDR3 region: CASSQELSGVHEQYF. In nucleotides, the CDR3 is TGTGCCAGCAGCCAAGAGCTATCGGGAGTTCACGAGCAGTACTTC.

This clone occurred a few times. The chain couples TRBV5-1 to TRBJ2-5, with D possibly being TRBD1 (6 bases). In germline, CDR1 is SGHRS, CDR2 YFSETQ. The ends were cut back, 4 bases at V and 4 bases at J, with 17 bases in the middle. The CDR3 loop spans 15 amino acids. Written as DNA, the CDR3 is TGCGCCAGCAGCCCGCAGGCTAGGGGGACAGAGACCCAGTACTTC. Amino acid sequence: CASSPQARGTETQYF.

The rearrangement joins TRBV3-1 (or the pseudogene TRBV3-2) to TRBJ1-5, with unresolved D. The ends were cut back, 2 bases at V and 6 bases at J, with 23 bases in the middle. CDR1 is LGHDT, CDR2 YNNKEL, per germline (reference sequence). This CDR3 comprises 18 residues. The CDR3 region has the DNA TGTGCCAGCAGCCAATCGGCTCTGGGAGTTCGGGGAGCTCAGCCCCAGCATTTT. Translation gives CASSQSALGVRGAQPQHF.

This clone appeared once. The rearrangement joins TRBV5-1 to TRBJ1-4, with 8 bases aligning to TRBD1. The germline gives CDR1 SGHRS, CDR2 YFSETQ. This CDR3 has 17 amino acids. V shed 3 bases and J 1 base; nucleotides not matched to a gene: 8. The CDR3 region is CASSSRDRGLTNEKLFF. Here the CDR3 DNA reads TGCGCCAGCAGCTCCCGCGACAGGGGATTAACTAATGAAAAACTGTTTTTT. Together with reference TRBV5-1 and TRBJ1-4, the CDR3 gives the full variable domain: KAGVTQTPRYLIKTRGQQVTLSCSPISGHRSVSWYQQTPGQGLQFLFEYFSETQRNKGNFPGRFSGRQFSNSRSEMNVSTLELGDSALYLCASSSRDRGLTNEKLFFGSGTQLSVL.

The rearrangement links TRBV20-1 to TRBJ1-1, with D hard to call. The germline V gene has CDR1 DFQATT and CDR2 SNEGSKA (reference sequence). Trimming left V 3 bases short and J 4 bases short, with 15 bases between. The CDR3 consists of 14 residues. The CDR3 nucleotides read TGCAGTGCTAGTCCGGGAATGGTAAGCACTGAAGCTTTCTTT. It yields the protein CSASPGMVSTEAFF.